This TCR beta chain was captured by sequencing in a study of regulatory T cells in long-lasting Graves disease. The CDR3 runs to 15 residues. CDR1 and CDR2 from the germline V gene are SGHTA and FQGNSA. V shed 1 base and J shed 6 bases, with 15 bases lying between them. As to time point: persistent/refractory GD, antithyroid drugs over 5 years with positive TRAb. PBMC-derived RNA was used for the TCR library. It was American Thyroid Association guidelines that determined Graves' disease diagnosis. The authors built TCR beta libraries using iRepertoire HTBI primers and Arm-PCR of CDR3 regions. MiXCR, run by TCRdb on the multiplex PCR reads, gives a single entry per CDR3 protein. Of about 660,000 distinct CDR3 sequences listed, 30% are singletons.

This TCR was sampled from a female donor with Graves disease. The chain uses TRBV7-2 and TRBJ1-2; D not resolved. The sequencing here drew on peripheral blood mononuclear cells (PBMCs), taken when the disease was refractory, from a patient treated with antithyroid drugs. The CDR3 here is CASSLGGGQADGYTF. The CDR3 DNA sequence: TGTGCCAGCAGCTTAGGTGGAGGGCAGGCGGATGGCTACACCTTC.